Shown below are 16 T cell receptor beta chains from a single sample sequenced in a study of blood T cell repertoires in COVID-19. TCRdb's copy holds only in-frame clones and misses some; the assay was immunoSEQ multiplex PCR. This sample has about 34,000 clones, with 75% to 90% found just once. Sample: peripheral blood. The receptors shown here come from a human donor with acute or convalescent COVID-19. The donor label of this sample is uncertain.

This chain uses TRBV29-1 with TRBJ1-1, with 7 bases identical to TRBD1. V shed 7 bases, J shed 1 base, and the junction held 3 bases outside the gene matches. Per the germline V gene, CDR1 is SQVTM and CDR2 is ANQGSEA. This CDR3 spans 12 amino acids. The CDR3 reads CSAGQENTEAFF. The CDR3 DNA reads as TGCAGCGCTGGACAGGAGAACACTGAAGCTTTCTTT.

The V call is TRBV25-1, the J call TRBJ1-6; D gene ambiguous. Trimming shortened V by 2 bases and J by 7 bases, and 18 bases separated the two germline ends. The CDR3 is 17 amino acids. Germline values: CDR1 MGHDK, CDR2 SYGVNS. CDR3 nucleotides: TGTGCCAGCAGTGAAACCCGACTAGTAAACCAAAATTCACCCCTCCACTTT. This gives the protein CASSETRLVNQNSPLHF.

V usage is TRBV5-1 and J usage is TRBJ1-1; weak D call: TRBD1 (5 bases). Trimming removed 1 base from V and 0 bases from J, with 10 bases in between. The CDR3 runs 15 residues. In germline, CDR1 is SGHRS, CDR2 YFSETQ. The CDR3 loop reads CASSLLTGMNTEAFF. CDR3 sequence (DNA): TGCGCCAGCAGCTTGTTAACAGGCATGAACACTGAAGCTTTCTTT.

The chain uses TRBV9 and TRBJ2-5, with 8 bases matching TRBD1. Trimming cost V 4 bases and J 5 bases; bases outside gene matches: 7. This CDR3 is 14 amino acids long. Germline V gives CDR1 SGDLS, CDR2 YYNGEE. CDR3 coding DNA: TGTGCCAGCAGCACCCGGACAGGGTGGGAGACCCAGTACTTC. Translated: CASSTRTGWETQYF. The variable domain in full, completed from reference TRBV9 and TRBJ2-5, reads DSGVTQTPKHLITATGQRVTLRCSPRSGDLSVYWYQQSLDQGLQFLIQYYNGEERAKGNILERFSAQQFPDLHSELNLSSLELGDSALYFCASSTRTGWETQYFGPGTRLLVL.

This clone was observed a few times. CDR3 bases: TGCAGCGTTCCCGCTTACCTCGGGGGATCCTATGGCTACACCTTC. It codes for CSVPAYLGGSYGYTF. V gene TRBV29-1 combines with J gene TRBJ1-2; TRBD1 is a possible D gene (5 bases). V was trimmed by 5 bases and J by 4 bases, leaving 20 bases between them. The CDR3 is 15 amino acids. CDR1 and CDR2 from the germline V gene are SQVTM and ANQGSEA.

The V call is TRBV6-5, the J call TRBJ1-6; perhaps TRBD1 as D (5 bases). Per the germline V gene, CDR1 is MNHEY and CDR2 is SVGAGI. The V and J ends lost 5 bases and 7 bases respectively, with 12 bases between them. The CDR3 length is 14 residues. The CDR3 region has the DNA TGTGCCAGCAGTCGGGACTACTCGAATTCACCCCTCCACTTT. Translating gives CASSRDYSNSPLHF.

The gene calls are TRBV9 and TRBJ2-1, with 7 bases aligning to TRBD1. Losses at the gene ends were 3 bases for V and 0 bases for J; bases not matched to a gene: 9. In germline, CDR1 is SGDLS, CDR2 YYNGEE. The CDR3 is 17 residues long. The CDR3 region is CASSAGNRGHSYNEQFF. The CDR3 DNA sequence: TGTGCCAGCAGCGCGGGTAACAGGGGTCACTCCTACAATGAGCAGTTCTTC.

The V and J genes are TRBV12-2 and TRBJ2-7; no DNA check was done on the table's D call, TRBD1. TRBV12-2 is annotated as a pseudogene. The CDR3 is 18 amino acids. DNA for the CDR3: TGTGCAAGTCGCCTGGGTGAGGGGGTTTGGACAGGCTCCTACGAGCAGTACTTC. Protein sequence: CASRLGEGVWTGSYEQYF.

The chain employs TRBV19 and TRBJ2-7, with 7 bases aligning to TRBD2. This CDR3 contains 15 residues. The germline CDR1 and CDR2 sequences are LNHDA and SQIVND (reference sequence). V shed 0 bases, J shed 2 bases, and the junction held 4 bases outside the gene matches. The CDR3 DNA reads TGTGCCAGTAGTATAGATGGGGGGGAAGCCTACGAGCAGTACTTC. This translates into CASSIDGGEAYEQYF. The whole variable domain, remainder taken from reference TRBV19 and TRBJ2-7, is DGGITQSPKYLFRKEGQNVTLSCEQNLNHDAMYWYRQDPGQGLRLIYYSQIVNDFQKGDIAEGYSVSREKKESFPLTVTSAQKNPTAFYLCASSIDGGEAYEQYFGPGTRLTVT.

This chain joins TRBV29-1 and TRBJ2-5, with 10 bases lining up with TRBD1. Germline values: CDR1 SQVTM, CDR2 ANQGSEA. V lost 6 bases and J lost 5; bases outside the gene matches: 3. This CDR3 contains 12 residues. Here the CDR3 reads CSVWTGGETQYF. DNA for the CDR3: TGCAGCGTCTGGACAGGGGGGGAGACCCAGTACTTC.

V is TRBV7-2 and J is TRBJ1-3, with TRBD1 identical over 7 bases. This CDR3 has 18 amino acids. V was clipped by 5 bases and J by 3 bases; unmatched bases: 16. The germline gives CDR1 SGHTA, CDR2 FQGNSA. CDR3 protein: CASSPFPKGAFGGNTIYF. The CDR3 nucleotides are TGTGCCAGCAGCCCATTCCCAAAGGGGGCCTTCGGTGGAAACACCATATATTTT.

The CDR3 coding sequence is TGTGCCAGCAGGACTAGCGGGGATTCCTACGAGCAGTACTTC. Translation gives CASRTSGDSYEQYF. The chain joins TRBV2 to TRBJ2-7; 11 nucleotides match TRBD2. J gave up 1 base and V 6 bases, and 2 bases lay outside the gene matches. The CDR3 is made up of 14 amino acids. Germline assignment: CDR1 SNHLY and CDR2 FYNNEI.

The chain recombines TRBV28 with TRBJ1-1; no reliable D call. Germline V CDR1 and CDR2: MDHEN, SYDVKM. The CDR3 sequence is 12 residues long. The V and J ends lost 3 bases and 8 bases respectively, with 10 bases between them. This CDR3 reads CASSLSGYEAFF. In DNA, the CDR3 is TGTGCCAGCAGTTTGTCCGGGTACGAAGCTTTCTTT.

The chain links TRBV6-5 to TRBJ2-2, with D perhaps matching TRBD1 (6 bases). Germline CDR1 reads MNHEY; CDR2 reads SVGAGI. V was shortened by 5 bases and J by 6 bases, with 16 bases between the two germline ends. CDR3 length: 15 amino acids. CDR3 DNA sequence: TGTGCCAGCAGTCTATACTCCAGGGGAGCCGGGGAGCTGTTTTTT. It translates to CASSLYSRGAGELFF.

The gene calls are TRBV7-9 and TRBJ2-3; TRBD2 matches 10 bases. Germline V gene lookup returns CDR1 SEHNR and CDR2 FQNEAQ (reference sequence). V trimming: 2 bases; J trimming: 4 bases; junction bases outside the gene matches: 9. The CDR3 is made up of 17 amino acids. CDR3 DNA: TGTGCCAGCAGCTTACTAGCGGGGGCGGTTTCGGCAGATACGCAGTATTTT. Encoded protein: CASSLLAGAVSADTQYF.

This clone was detected only once. The chain is built from TRBV15 and TRBJ2-7; D gene unclear. CDR1 LNHNV and CDR2 YYDKDF come from the germline V gene (reference sequence). Trimming removed 1 base from V and 5 bases from J, with 12 bases in between. The length of the CDR3 is 14 residues. The CDR3 region has the DNA TGTGCCACCAGCAGAGCGCTGGAAGGAGACGAGCAGTACTTC. Translated, it gives CATSRALEGDEQYF.